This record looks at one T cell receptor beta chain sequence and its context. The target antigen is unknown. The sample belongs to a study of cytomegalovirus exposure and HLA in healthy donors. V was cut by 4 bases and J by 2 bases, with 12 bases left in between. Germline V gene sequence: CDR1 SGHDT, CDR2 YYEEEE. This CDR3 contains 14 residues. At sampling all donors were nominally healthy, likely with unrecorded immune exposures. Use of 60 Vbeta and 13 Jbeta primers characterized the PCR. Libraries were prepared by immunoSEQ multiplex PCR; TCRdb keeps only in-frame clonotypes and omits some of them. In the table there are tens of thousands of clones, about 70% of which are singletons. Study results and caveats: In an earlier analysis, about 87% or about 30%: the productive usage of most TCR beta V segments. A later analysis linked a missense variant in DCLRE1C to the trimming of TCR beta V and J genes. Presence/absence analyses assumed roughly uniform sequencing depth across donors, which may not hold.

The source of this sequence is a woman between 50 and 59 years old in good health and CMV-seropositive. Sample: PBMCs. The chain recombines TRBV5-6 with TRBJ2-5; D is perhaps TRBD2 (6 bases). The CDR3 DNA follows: TGTGCCAGCAGCGACAGCCGGGGGCAAGAGACCCAGTACTTC. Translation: CASSDSRGQETQYF.